This T cell receptor beta chain was sequenced for a study of blood T cells in healthy people across ages. Findings and limits, study-wide: Per million T cells, TCR beta diversity dropped about linearly as age rose. CMV status of donors was unknown, possibly confounding expanded clonotype changes.

The V and J ends lost 3 bases and 5 bases, in that order; junction bases with no gene match: 8. Germline V gives CDR1 DFQATT, CDR2 SNEGSKA (reference sequence). This CDR3 contains 14 residues. Primed by a sample-barcoded 5' primer and a J-beta primer mix, a second PCR proceeded for roughly 6 to 12 cycles. A single record per CDR3 protein comes from TCRdb applying MiXCR to the 5' RACE reads. Seen here are about 1.6 million distinct CDR3 sequences, 30% to 35% observed once, and the top ten hold around 10%. This clonotype has more than one count but fewer than ten. Its matching antigen is unknown. The chain carries TRBV20-1 and TRBJ2-5; the match to TRBD2 covers 8 bases. Sequencing used blood. This clonotype was sampled from a woman in her twenties or thirties in good health. The CDR3 region is CSASGGASRETQYF. Here the CDR3 DNA reads TGCAGTGCTAGCGGGGGGGCCTCGAGGGAGACCCAGTACTTC.